This paragraph covers one TCR beta chain sequence. The CDR3 is 17 residues long. Germline V gives CDR1 DFQATT, CDR2 SNEGSKA (reference sequence). Trimming cost V 0 bases and J 0 bases, with 18 bases left between them. Preparing the TCRbeta library involved the use of unique molecular identifiers. TCRdb redid the calling of the PCR reads with MiXCR, one entry per CDR3 protein. The sample holds about 610,000 distinct CDR3 sequences, over 9.5% seen once. The source of the sample is a study of T-cell reconstitution after alpha-beta-depleted transplantation in children. This sequence joins TRBV20-1 and TRBJ2-7; no clear D. This material consisted of PBMCs from the stem cell graft donor, taken from the stem cell graft. The sequence derives from a human donor who donated a stem cell graft to a child with acute myeloid leukemia. The CDR3 DNA follows: TGCAGTGCTAGAGATCTGTTCGAGACTTCAACCTCCTACGAGCAGTACTTC. This translates into CSARDLFETSTSYEQYF.